Presented here are 21 T cell receptor beta chains from one specimen sequenced in a study of T cell responses to AZD1222 COVID-19 vaccine. Clones were sequenced by immunoSEQ multiplex PCR, and TCRdb holds only the in-frame ones, with some missing. Altogether more than 85,000 clones are present, approximately 86% being singletons, with the ten largest covering about 13%. Here the sequenced sample was peripheral blood, taken on day 0 of MenACWY control vaccination. The receptors originated from an adult in good health.

The V gene is TRBV5-1, the J gene TRBJ2-7, with TRBD2 identical over 8 bases. V shed 0 bases and J 6 bases; nucleotides not matched to a gene: 14. Germline V gives CDR1 SGHRS, CDR2 YFSETQ. This CDR3 contains 17 residues. CDR3 amino acids: CASSLAAGGLSLGEQYF. The CDR3 bases are TGCGCCAGCAGCTTGGCGGCGGGAGGCTTGAGTTTGGGCGAGCAGTACTTC. The whole variable domain, remainder taken from reference TRBV5-1 and TRBJ2-7, is KAGVTQTPRYLIKTRGQQVTLSCSPISGHRSVSWYQQTPGQGLQFLFEYFSETQRNKGNFPGRFSGRQFSNSRSEMNVSTLELGDSALYLCASSLAAGGLSLGEQYFGPGTRLTVT.

The chain employs TRBV3-1 (or the pseudogene TRBV3-2) and TRBJ1-6; D is unclear. Germline CDR1 reads LGHDT; CDR2 reads YNNKEL (reference sequence). The CDR3 has 17 residues. Trimming cost V 3 bases and J 4 bases, with 16 bases left between them. CDR3 sequence (DNA): TGTGCCAGCAGCCAGCAGGAATCGGGAGGGTATAATTCACCCCTCCACTTT. This codes for CASSQQESGGYNSPLHF.

The chain recombines TRBV5-5 with TRBJ1-6, with D possibly being TRBD1 (5 bases). Deletions cut 2 bases from V and 5 bases from J, with 11 bases between. From germline, CDR1 is SGHKS and CDR2 YYEKEE (reference sequence). This CDR3 has 15 residues. The CDR3 DNA reads TGTGCCAGCAGCTTAGGGGCAGGGAATAATTCACCCCTCCACTTT. The encoded protein is CASSLGAGNNSPLHF.

In nucleotides, the CDR3 is TGTGCCAGCAGCGAACTAGCGGCCTCTAGCACAGATACGCAGTATTTT. Translated: CASSELAASSTDTQYF. V is TRBV7-2 and J is TRBJ2-3; TRBD2 matches at 8 bases. This CDR3 has 16 residues. Germline trimming cut 5 bases from V and 0 bases from J; bases unmatched to any gene: 7. The germline V gene encodes CDR1 SGHTA and CDR2 FQGNSA.

The chain combines TRBV5-6 with TRBJ1-2, with a weak D call TRBD1 (5 bases). Per germline, CDR1 SGHDT and CDR2 YYEEEE. The CDR3 length is 14 residues. V shed 3 bases and J shed 4 bases, with 13 bases lying between them. CDR3 nucleotide sequence: TGTGCCAGCAGCTCACAGGTTTTACGCTATGGCTACACCTTC. This sequence encodes CASSSQVLRYGYTF.

This clone came up once. CDR3 region: CASSLGSSLTFF. In DNA form, the CDR3 reads TGTGCCAGCAGTTTAGGGTCCTCCTTAACTTTCTTT. This sequence joins TRBV12-3 or TRBV12-4 and TRBJ1-1, with D unclear. V gave up 1 base and J gave up 12 bases, with 12 bases separating them. The length of the CDR3 is 12 residues.

This chain joins TRBV7-9 and TRBJ2-2; D gene uncertain. Germline V lookup: CDR1 SEHNR, CDR2 FQNEAQ (reference sequence). The V end lost 5 bases, the J end lost 6 bases, and 22 bases lay between the germline ends. The CDR3 has 17 amino acids. The CDR3 DNA reads TGTGCCAGCAGCCCCTCCTCGGGCCGAGGCACGGCCGGGGAGCTGTTTTTT. It encodes CASSPSSGRGTAGELFF.

This clone was recorded once. The CDR3: CASSGAGALGEKLFF. The CDR3 DNA reads TGTGCCAGCAGCGGTGCTGGGGCTTTGGGCGAAAAACTGTTTTTT. The genes are TRBV7-6 and TRBJ1-4; a weak D match, TRBD1 (5 bases). Trimming removed 5 bases at V and 8 bases at J, with 18 bases between. Germline loops: CDR1 SGHVS, CDR2 FNYEAQ. This CDR3 has 15 amino acids.

The chain is built from TRBV7-2 and TRBJ2-5, with a tentative D call TRBD2 (6 bases). CDR1 is SGHTA, CDR2 FQGNSA, per germline. Trimming shortened V by 1 base and J by 5 bases, and 20 bases separated the two germline ends. There are 17 residues in the CDR3. CDR3 DNA sequence: TGTGCCAGCAGCTTAGGCCTAGCGTCTACAAGCGGGGAGACCCAGTACTTC. As protein: CASSLGLASTSGETQYF.

Turning to this clone: Distinct nucleotide sequences in the sample also encode this CDR3. V gene TRBV5-6 combines with J gene TRBJ2-7; the match to TRBD1 covers 8 bases. The CDR3 consists of 12 residues. The germline V gene encodes CDR1 SGHDT and CDR2 YYEEEE. V lost 4 bases and J lost 5; bases outside the gene matches: 2. The DNA of the CDR3 is TGTGCCAGCAGCCCGGGACAGGACGAGCAGTACTTC. Residues: CASSPGQDEQYF.

This clone has more than one count but fewer than ten. The chain is built from TRBV7-9 and TRBJ1-4; no definite D call. Germline CDR1 and CDR2: SEHNR and FQNEAQ (reference sequence). V was shortened by 4 bases and J by 8 bases, with 8 bases between the two germline ends. The CDR3 loop spans 12 amino acids. This chain's CDR3 is CASSSFAEKLFF. CDR3 in DNA: TGTGCCAGCAGCTCATTCGCGGAAAAACTGTTTTTT.

The chain carries TRBV5-1 and TRBJ2-7; D gene unclear. Looked up from germline, CDR1 is SGHRS and CDR2 is YFSETQ. This CDR3 has 11 residues. The ends were cut back, 3 bases at V and 3 bases at J, with 4 bases in the middle. The CDR3 protein is CASSSDYEQYF. The CDR3 DNA reads as TGCGCCAGCAGCTCCGACTACGAGCAGTACTTC.

The rearrangement links TRBV28 to TRBJ2-7, with 9 bases identical to TRBD1. J gave up 4 bases and V 3 bases, and 7 bases lay outside the gene matches. Germline assignment: CDR1 MDHEN and CDR2 SYDVKM. The CDR3 sequence is 15 residues long. The CDR3, as DNA: TGTGCCAGCAGTTTGGGGGACAGGGTTTTTTACGAGCAGTACTTC. Translated: CASSLGDRVFYEQYF.

The CDR3 protein is CASSLPEAEAFF. Here the CDR3 DNA reads TGTGCCAGCAGCTTACCAGAGGCTGAAGCTTTCTTT. The chain recombines TRBV7-9 with TRBJ1-1; no firm D call. This CDR3 spans 12 amino acids. V was cut by 2 bases and J by 6 bases, with 7 bases left in between. Germline V gene sequence: CDR1 SEHNR, CDR2 FQNEAQ (reference sequence).

The chain links TRBV10-3 to TRBJ1-2; D possibly corresponds to TRBD1 (5 bases). CDR1 and CDR2 (germline): ENHRY, SYGVKD. The CDR3 has 14 amino acids. Trimming pared 3 bases from V and 5 bases from J, leaving 13 bases between. In DNA form, the CDR3 reads TGTGCCATCAGTGAAGGCAGGGAATCGTATGGCTACACCTTC. It encodes CAISEGRESYGYTF.

The rearrangement joins TRBV6-5 to TRBJ2-1; TRBD2 might be the D (6 bases). The V end was cut by 7 bases, the J end by 6 bases, with 19 bases between. This CDR3 has 15 residues. Germline-derived CDR1 and CDR2 are MNHEY and SVGAGI. In nucleotides, the CDR3 is TGTGCCAGCAAGAGACTAGGTGGGGACGGCAATGAGCAGTTCTTC. It yields the protein CASKRLGGDGNEQFF.

The genes are TRBV6-5 and TRBJ1-1; a weak D match, TRBD1 (5 bases). Germline CDR1 is MNHEY and CDR2 is SVGAGI. V was pared by 8 bases and J by 4 bases, with 14 bases between. CDR3 size: 13 residues. The DNA for the CDR3 is TGTGCCAGCCGCCGGGGGGTCGGCACTGAAGCTTTCTTT. It translates to CASRRGVGTEAFF.

The gene calls are TRBV11-2 and TRBJ2-1, with 12 nucleotides matching TRBD2. Losses at the gene ends were 3 bases for V and 3 bases for J; bases not matched to a gene: 6. The CDR3 covers 17 residues. Germline assignment: CDR1 SGHAT and CDR2 FQNNGV. This chain's CDR3 is CASSLASGGARYNEQFF. CDR3 DNA sequence: TGTGCCAGCAGCTTGGCTAGCGGGGGGGCTCGCTACAATGAGCAGTTCTTC.

The chain recombines TRBV19 with TRBJ1-4; no firm D call. Trimming removed 3 bases from V and 0 bases from J, with 8 bases in between. Per the germline V gene, CDR1 is LNHDA and CDR2 is SQIVND (reference sequence). This CDR3 comprises 15 residues. CDR3 region: CASSIAGSTNEKLFF. In nucleotides, the CDR3 is TGTGCCAGTAGTATTGCCGGTTCAACTAATGAAAAACTGTTTTTT.

The table lists this clone with a count of one. The gene calls are TRBV4-3 and TRBJ1-2, with 8 bases matching TRBD1. J was trimmed by 8 bases and V by 0 bases; bases with no gene match: 5. Germline V gene lookup returns CDR1 LGHNA and CDR2 YSLEER. The CDR3 length is 14 residues. The CDR3 DNA reads TGCGCCAGCAGCCAAGAGGGCAGGGGGCACGGCTACACCTTC. Protein product: CASSQEGRGHGYTF.

This sequence joins TRBV5-1 and TRBJ1-6; 11 positions match TRBD1. The CDR3 spans 16 residues. After removal of 0 bases from V and 10 bases from J, the junction contained 6 bases not matched to a gene. CDR1 and CDR2 from the germline V gene are SGHRS and YFSETQ. The CDR3 bases are TGCGCCAGCAGCTTGGCCGGACAGGGGGCAGGATCACCCCTCCACTTT. Translating it yields CASSLAGQGAGSPLHF.